The rows below give T cell receptor beta chains drawn from one sample of a study of siplizumab effects on memory and regulatory T cells. Here immunoSEQ multiplex PCR was the method, and the copy in TCRdb shows in-frame clones only, minus some. In the table there are 100,000 or so clones, around nine tenths of which are singletons. The sequencing sample was made of non-Treg CD4+ T cells sorted from blood. These receptors all stem from a human donor in good health. Each CDR3 is given with its conserved first and last residue. D genes are given only for firm matches. Not all rows give a size; the values are once, few, many and, for expanded clones, a class.

abundance: -; j_gene: TRBJ2-2; v_gene: TRBV19; len: 16; d_gene: -; CDR3aa: CASSIFGGVNTGELFF; CDR3nt: TGTGCCAGTAGTATCTTTGGCGGGGTGAACACCGGGGAGCTGTTTTTT
abundance: once; j_gene: TRBJ1-1; v_gene: TRBV30; len: 15; d_gene: TRBD1; CDR3aa: CAWEAGTGGNTEAFF; CDR3nt: TGTGCCTGGGAGGCTGGGACAGGGGGCAACACTGAAGCTTTCTTT
abundance: -; j_gene: TRBJ2-7; v_gene: TRBV6-5; len: 12; d_gene: -; CDR3aa: CASRTARYEQYF; CDR3nt: TGTGCCAGCAGGACGGCACGCTACGAGCAGTACTTC
abundance: -; j_gene: TRBJ1-1; v_gene: TRBV2; len: 13; d_gene: TRBD1; CDR3aa: CASIRQGRTEAFF; CDR3nt: TGTGCCAGCATACGACAGGGGCGCACTGAAGCTTTCTTT
abundance: -; j_gene: TRBJ2-3; v_gene: TRBV7-2; len: 14; d_gene: TRBD2; CDR3aa: CASSFSGSSDTQYF; CDR3nt: TGTGCCAGCAGCTTTAGCGGGAGTTCCGATACGCAGTATTTT
abundance: -; j_gene: TRBJ2-1; v_gene: TRBV4-1; len: 19; d_gene: -; CDR3aa: CASSQDLGSWTVSYNEQFF; CDR3nt: TGCGCCAGCAGCCAAGACTTGGGGTCTTGGACAGTCTCCTACAATGAGCAGTTCTTC
abundance: -; j_gene: TRBJ2-4; v_gene: TRBV7-2; len: 17; d_gene: TRBD2; CDR3aa: CASSLVLADKAKNIQYF; CDR3nt: TGTGCCAGCAGCTTAGTCCTAGCGGACAAAGCCAAAAACATTCAGTACTTC
abundance: -; j_gene: TRBJ1-3; v_gene: TRBV28; len: 15; d_gene: TRBD1; CDR3aa: CASSPRDRVADTIYF; CDR3nt: TGTGCCAGCAGTCCAAGGGACAGGGTGGCGGACACCATATATTTT
abundance: once; j_gene: TRBJ2-1; v_gene: TRBV4-1; len: 16; d_gene: TRBD1; CDR3aa: CASSQLDRGVHNEQFF; CDR3nt: TGCGCCAGCAGCCAACTGGACAGGGGGGTTCACAATGAGCAGTTCTTC
abundance: -; j_gene: TRBJ2-3; v_gene: TRBV28; len: 15; d_gene: TRBD2; CDR3aa: CASSIAGEGTDTQYF; CDR3nt: TGTGCCAGCAGTATAGCGGGAGAGGGCACAGATACGCAGTATTTT
abundance: -; j_gene: TRBJ2-7; v_gene: TRBV30; len: 12; d_gene: -; CDR3aa: CAWSRRSYEQYF; CDR3nt: TGTGCCTGGAGTAGACGATCCTACGAGCAGTACTTC
abundance: -; j_gene: TRBJ2-3; v_gene: TRBV6-6; len: 13; d_gene: -; CDR3aa: CASSSLGGDTQYF; CDR3nt: TGTGCCAGCAGTAGCCTTGGGGGCGATACGCAGTATTTT
abundance: -; j_gene: TRBJ2-7; v_gene: TRBV27; len: 14; d_gene: -; CDR3aa: CASSPRDGAYEQYF; CDR3nt: TGTGCCAGCAGTCCCCGGGACGGAGCCTACGAGCAGTACTTC
abundance: -; j_gene: TRBJ2-1; v_gene: TRBV7-3; len: 15; d_gene: TRBD2; CDR3aa: CASSLIAGGGDEQFF; CDR3nt: TGTGCCAGCAGCTTAATAGCGGGAGGGGGAGATGAGCAGTTCTTC
abundance: -; j_gene: TRBJ2-5; v_gene: TRBV2; len: 15; d_gene: -; CDR3aa: CASSEARGRLETQYF; CDR3nt: TGTGCCAGCAGTGAAGCGCGGGGGCGACTTGAGACCCAGTACTTC
abundance: -; j_gene: TRBJ1-2; v_gene: TRBV5-1; len: 15; d_gene: -; CDR3aa: CASSLAGTPNYGYTF; CDR3nt: TGCGCCAGCAGCTTGGCCGGGACACCTAACTATGGCTACACCTTC
abundance: -; j_gene: TRBJ1-5; v_gene: TRBV19; len: 13; d_gene: -; CDR3aa: CASSIDRYQPQHF; CDR3nt: TGTGCCAGTAGTATAGACCGGTATCAGCCCCAGCATTTT
abundance: -; j_gene: TRBJ2-5; v_gene: TRBV5-1; len: 14; d_gene: -; CDR3aa: CASTLFGAQETQYF; CDR3nt: TGCGCCAGCACCCTATTTGGGGCACAAGAGACCCAGTACTTC
abundance: -; j_gene: TRBJ2-5; v_gene: TRBV7-7; len: 13; d_gene: -; CDR3aa: CASSKQVQETQYF; CDR3nt: TGTGCTAGCAGCAAACAGGTCCAAGAGACCCAGTACTTC
abundance: -; j_gene: TRBJ2-3; v_gene: TRBV27; len: 13; d_gene: -; CDR3aa: CASSPLRAGTQYF; CDR3nt: TGTGCCAGCAGTCCATTACGGGCCGGTACGCAGTATTTT
abundance: -; j_gene: TRBJ1-1; v_gene: TRBV5-6; len: 13; d_gene: -; CDR3aa: CASSLLGDTEAFF; CDR3nt: TGTGCCAGCAGCTTGCTAGGGGACACTGAAGCTTTCTTT
abundance: -; j_gene: TRBJ2-1; v_gene: TRBV7-6; len: 16; d_gene: -; CDR3aa: CASSPPRANNYNEQFF; CDR3nt: TGTGCCAGCAGCCCACCCCGGGCTAACAATTACAATGAGCAGTTCTTC